The 31 T cell receptor beta chains listed next were all sequenced from one sample in a study of blood T cell repertoires in COVID-19. Clones were sequenced by immunoSEQ multiplex PCR, and TCRdb holds only the in-frame ones, with some missing. The sample has approximately 390,000 clones, nearly 90% seen once. The sample taken for sequencing was PBMCs or T cells enriched from blood (not recorded which). These receptors all come from a woman aged 40 to 50 with acute COVID-19.

This chain's CDR3 is CASSRDGGANQPQHF. The CDR3 nucleotides read TGTGCCAGCAGCAGGGATGGGGGGGCAAATCAGCCCCAGCATTTT. The chain recombines TRBV6-4 with TRBJ1-5; the D gene is possibly TRBD1 (6 bases). The V end lost 6 bases, the J end lost 4 bases, and 16 bases lay between the germline ends. The CDR3 spans 15 residues. The germline gives CDR1 MRHNA, CDR2 SNTAGT.

CDR3 sequence: CSVEGGTGARGYTF. In nucleotides, the CDR3 is TGCAGCGTTGAAGGAGGGACAGGGGCACGGGGCTACACCTTC. The V and J genes are TRBV29-1 and TRBJ1-2, with TRBD1 identical over 10 bases. The germline gives CDR1 SQVTM, CDR2 ANQGSEA. With 1 base clipped from V and 8 bases from J, the junction kept 7 bases outside the gene matches. This CDR3 region has 14 residues. Full variable domain (outside the CDR3, taken from reference TRBV29-1 and TRBJ1-2): SAVISQKPSRDICQRGTSLTIQCQVDSQVTMMFWYRQQPGQSLTLIATANQGSEATYESGFVIDKFPISRPNLTFSTLTVSNMSPEDSSIYLCSVEGGTGARGYTFGSGTRLTVV.

V gene TRBV6-6 combines with J gene TRBJ2-7, with D maybe TRBD1 (6 bases). Trimming left V 5 bases short and J 1 base short, with 21 bases between. CDR1 is MNHNY, CDR2 SVGAGI, per germline (reference sequence). The CDR3 totals 17 residues. The CDR3 region is CASSPRIQGIGSYEQYF. CDR3 bases: TGTGCCAGCAGTCCGCGTATACAGGGAATTGGGTCCTACGAGCAGTACTTC.

The chain joins TRBV25-1 to TRBJ2-7; D unresolved. Trimming stripped 1 base from V and 0 bases from J, with 10 bases between. From germline, CDR1 is MGHDK and CDR2 SYGVNS. The CDR3 runs to 15 residues. Written as DNA, the CDR3 is TGTGCCAGCAGTGAATCTGTTGCAGGCTCCTACGAGCAGTACTTC. Its protein product is CASSESVAGSYEQYF.

The genes are TRBV6-5 and TRBJ1-2; TRBD1 matches at 7 bases. This CDR3 has 12 amino acids. V dropped 4 bases and J dropped 8; count of bases not matched to a gene: 4. Germline V gives CDR1 MNHEY, CDR2 SVGAGI. The CDR3 DNA reads as TGTGCCAGCAGTTTCGACAGGGACGGCTACACCTTC. Amino acid sequence: CASSFDRDGYTF.

This clone was counted only a few times. This rearrangement joins TRBV10-3 to TRBJ2-7, with 9 bases aligning to TRBD1. V lost 5 bases, J lost 3 bases, and 8 bases stayed unmatched. Germline loops: CDR1 ENHRY, CDR2 SYGVKD. The CDR3 covers 15 residues. The CDR3 region has the DNA TGTGCCATCAGTAGACCGGGACAGGGTATCTACGAGCAGTACTTC. Translation: CAISRPGQGIYEQYF.

V gene TRBV11-2 combines with J gene TRBJ2-6; D unclear. In germline, CDR1 is SGHAT, CDR2 FQNNGV. This CDR3 is 16 amino acids long. The V end was cut by 2 bases, the J end by 0 bases, with 8 bases between. The CDR3, as DNA: TGTGCCAGCAGCTTAAGTATCAGCTCTGGGGCCAACGTCCTGACTTTC. This encodes CASSLSISSGANVLTF.

J is TRBJ2-5 and V is TRBV7-2; 8 bases match TRBD2. CDR3 size: 15 residues. The V gene's germline CDR1 is SGHTA and CDR2 FQGNSA. The J segment lost 5 bases and the V segment lost 1 base, leaving 6 bases of the junction unmatched. CDR3 sequence reads: CASSLVAGGEETQYF. In DNA form, the CDR3 reads TGTGCCAGCAGCTTAGTGGCCGGGGGGGAGGAGACCCAGTACTTC.

The CDR3 reads CATSPRLAANTGELFF. The CDR3 DNA sequence: TGTGCCACCAGCCCCCGACTAGCGGCGAACACCGGGGAGCTGTTTTTT. This chain joins TRBV15 and TRBJ2-2; the match to TRBD2 covers 9 bases. The germline CDR1 and CDR2 sequences are LNHNV and YYDKDF (reference sequence). After removal of 5 bases from V and 0 bases from J, the junction contained 4 bases not matched to a gene. The CDR3 consists of 16 residues. Looking up the rest from reference TRBV15 and TRBJ2-2 gives the full variable domain: DAMVIQNPRYQVTQFGKPVTLSCSQTLNHNVMYWYQQKSSQAPKLLFHYYDKDFNNEADTPDNFQSRRPNTSFCFLDIRSPGLGDTAMYLCATSPRLAANTGELFFGEGSRLTVL.

The chain employs TRBV18 and TRBJ1-2, with D possibly matching TRBD1 (5 bases). The V end lost 3 bases, the J end lost 5 bases, and 22 bases lay between the germline ends. Per germline, CDR1 KGHSH and CDR2 LQKENI. This CDR3 is built from 17 residues. This CDR3 is CASSPQKRDERYYGYTF. DNA for the CDR3: TGTGCCAGCTCACCTCAAAAGCGGGACGAAAGATATTATGGCTACACCTTC.

V is TRBV9 and J is TRBJ2-1; D is uncertain. This CDR3 spans 14 amino acids. V gave up 2 bases and J gave up 8 bases, with 14 bases separating them. Germline values: CDR1 SGDLS, CDR2 YYNGEE. DNA for the CDR3: TGTGCCAGCAGCGTTGACTCTACCGGGTATGAGCAGTTCTTC. Translation: CASSVDSTGYEQFF.

J is TRBJ2-1 and V is TRBV7-9; 8 bases map to TRBD1. Trimming cost V 11 bases and J 7 bases; bases outside gene matches: 7. Per the germline V gene, CDR1 is SEHNR and CDR2 is FQNEAQ (reference sequence). This CDR3 is built from 12 residues. This CDR3 reads CAVRGRWNEQFF. Written as DNA, the CDR3 is TGTGCCGTCAGGGGGCGATGGAATGAGCAGTTCTTC.

V and J are TRBV2 and TRBJ1-5, with D unresolved. The CDR3 extends over 15 amino acids. V lost 6 bases and J 6 bases, leaving 18 bases between the germline ends. Germline CDR1 is SNHLY and CDR2 is FYNNEI. CDR3 nucleotide sequence: TGTGCCAGCAGGATCGGGGTTGTGCTGGGTCAGCCCCAGCATTTT. It codes for CASRIGVVLGQPQHF.

The chain carries TRBV5-4 and TRBJ2-3; 8 bases fit TRBD2. V trimming: 3 bases; J trimming: 5 bases; junction bases outside the gene matches: 5. Germline V gives CDR1 SGHNT, CDR2 YYREEE (reference sequence). The CDR3 runs to 14 residues. The CDR3 DNA follows: TGTGCCAGCAGCTCGGGGGGGCCGGGAGATACGCAGTATTTT. Its protein product is CASSSGGPGDTQYF.

This clone showed up just once. The chain is built from TRBV19 and TRBJ1-1; tentatively, D is TRBD1 (5 bases). There are 12 residues in the CDR3. Germline-derived CDR1 and CDR2 are LNHDA and SQIVND (reference sequence). V lost 4 bases and J lost 11, with 14 bases in between. The CDR3 reads CASSTPTGLAFF. CDR3 sequence (DNA): TGTGCCAGTAGTACCCCGACGGGACTGGCTTTCTTT.

This clone appeared a single time. The chain recombines TRBV19 with TRBJ2-1; 7 nucleotides agree with TRBD1. The germline V gene encodes CDR1 LNHDA and CDR2 SQIVND (reference sequence). V gave up 3 bases and J gave up 10 bases; unmatched junction bases: 3. The CDR3 extends over 12 amino acids. CDR3 DNA sequence: TGTGCCAGTAGTATCGGCAGGGGGGAGCAGTTCTTC. Its translation: CASSIGRGEQFF.

This sequence joins TRBV11-2 and TRBJ2-1; D is unresolved. Trimming removed 3 bases from V and 7 bases from J, with 25 bases in between. The CDR3 spans 18 residues. Germline V gene sequence: CDR1 SGHAT, CDR2 FQNNGV. CDR3 residues: CASSFYKFAARSYNEQFF. The CDR3 region has the DNA TGTGCCAGCAGCTTTTATAAGTTTGCGGCTAGGAGTTATAATGAGCAGTTCTTC.

The count of this clone is one. The V gene is TRBV29-1, the J gene TRBJ1-1, with a weak D call TRBD1 (5 bases). The ends were cut back, 4 bases at V and 3 bases at J, with 15 bases in the middle. The CDR3 is 14 amino acids. In germline, CDR1 is SQVTM, CDR2 ANQGSEA. The CDR3 protein is CSVGVRGWDTEAFF. The CDR3 nucleotides are TGCAGCGTTGGAGTAAGGGGCTGGGACACTGAAGCTTTCTTT.

This clone was observed a single time. J is TRBJ1-2 and V is TRBV18; the match to TRBD1 covers 7 bases. Germline V gene lookup returns CDR1 KGHSH and CDR2 LQKENI. Unmatched junction bases numbered 7, after V lost 1 base and J lost 8 bases. The CDR3 spans 14 residues. CDR3 sequence reads: CASSPRGQSVGYTF. The CDR3 DNA is TGTGCCAGCTCACCACGGGGACAGAGCGTAGGCTACACCTTC.

The V and J genes are TRBV21-1 and TRBJ1-2. TRBV21-1 is recorded as a pseudogene. The CDR3 loop spans 18 amino acids. The CDR3 DNA follows: TGTGCCAGCAGCAAAGTAGGCGTGTCTGGACGGGGGAACTATGGCTACACCTTC. This sequence encodes CASSKVGVSGRGNYGYTF.

The chain has TRBV19 and TRBJ1-1; D gene ambiguous. The V end was cut by 1 base, the J end by 2 bases, with 5 bases between. CDR1 and CDR2 from the germline V gene are LNHDA and SQIVND (reference sequence). CDR3 length equals 13 residues. The CDR3 here is CASSIGSNTEAFF. The CDR3 DNA is TGTGCCAGTAGTATAGGCAGTAACACTGAAGCTTTCTTT. Complete variable domain (other parts from reference TRBV19 and TRBJ1-1): DGGITQSPKYLFRKEGQNVTLSCEQNLNHDAMYWYRQDPGQGLRLIYYSQIVNDFQKGDIAEGYSVSREKKESFPLTVTSAQKNPTAFYLCASSIGSNTEAFFGQGTRLTVV.

This clone has only a few counts. This sequence joins TRBV5-1 and TRBJ1-1; 7 bases align to TRBD1. The trim removed 3 bases at V and 0 bases at J, leaving 5 bases unmatched. The CDR3 sequence is 15 residues long. Germline-derived CDR1 and CDR2 are SGHRS and YFSETQ. The CDR3 sequence: CASSYSGGMNTEAFF. The CDR3 nucleotides read TGCGCCAGCAGCTACTCAGGGGGGATGAACACTGAAGCTTTCTTT.

The chain is built from TRBV3-1 (or the pseudogene TRBV3-2) and TRBJ1-2, with 8 bases lining up with TRBD1. Trimming took 3 bases from V and 4 from J; bases not matched to a gene: 4. Germline V CDR1 and CDR2: LGHDT, YNNKEL (reference sequence). The CDR3 is 14 amino acids. The CDR3 nucleotides are TGTGCCAGCAGCCACCGGACAGGGTTCTATGGCTACACCTTC. Protein: CASSHRTGFYGYTF.

The V and J genes are TRBV19 and TRBJ1-3; 8 bases match TRBD1. V trimming: 4 bases; J trimming: 7 bases; junction bases outside the gene matches: 15. Germline CDR1 reads LNHDA; CDR2 reads SQIVND (reference sequence). The CDR3 consists of 17 residues. CDR3: CASSRAGGQGMANTIYF. The CDR3, as DNA: TGTGCCAGTAGTAGAGCCGGAGGACAGGGTATGGCTAACACCATATATTTT.

The chain combines TRBV3-1 (or the pseudogene TRBV3-2) with TRBJ2-1; 10 bases match TRBD2. Germline CDR1 reads LGHDT; CDR2 reads YNNKEL (reference sequence). With 1 base clipped from V and 6 bases from J, the junction kept 6 bases outside the gene matches. There are 16 residues in the CDR3. The CDR3 sequence is CASSQVNSGGFNEQFF. The CDR3, as DNA: TGTGCCAGCAGCCAAGTGAATAGCGGGGGGTTCAATGAGCAGTTCTTC.

The V and J genes are TRBV19 and TRBJ1-1; TRBD1 is a possible D gene (5 bases). CDR3 length: 14 residues. The V gene lost 5 bases and the J gene lost 2 bases, with 12 bases spanning the gap. Per germline, CDR1 LNHDA and CDR2 SQIVND (reference sequence). The CDR3 bases are TGTGCCAGTAGTTTTTACAGGCTTAACACTGAAGCTTTCTTT. The encoded protein is CASSFYRLNTEAFF.

The V and J genes are TRBV15 and TRBJ2-3, with 8 bases that match TRBD2. Unmatched junction bases numbered 8, after V lost 1 base and J lost 2 bases. Looked up from germline, CDR1 is LNHNV and CDR2 is YYDKDF (reference sequence). This CDR3 region has 17 residues. CDR3 sequence (DNA): TGTGCCACCAGCAGAGCTCTCGCGGGGGGACTCACAGATACGCAGTATTTT. It is translated as CATSRALAGGLTDTQYF.

The rearrangement joins TRBV27 to TRBJ1-4; D gene uncertain. The germline V gene encodes CDR1 MNHEY and CDR2 SMNVEV (reference sequence). V was pared by 6 bases and J by 8 bases, with 16 bases between. The CDR3 has 14 amino acids. The chain's CDR3 is CASREAGSGEKLFF. Written as DNA, the CDR3 is TGTGCCAGCAGGGAGGCAGGTTCGGGGGAAAAACTGTTTTTT.

The chain couples TRBV5-8 to TRBJ1-2; D remains ambiguous. The germline gives CDR1 SGHTS, CDR2 YDEGEE. With 0 bases removed from V and 8 bases from J, the gap between germline ends came to 14 bases. The CDR3 sequence is 14 residues long. The CDR3 DNA is TGTGCCAGCAGCTTGGCCTTTGCTCAGTACGGCTACACCTTC. This gives the protein CASSLAFAQYGYTF.

The CDR3 loop reads CASSLNGDRAQPQHF. The CDR3 DNA follows: TGTGCCAGCAGCTTGAACGGGGATCGAGCTCAGCCCCAGCATTTT. V gene TRBV11-2 combines with J gene TRBJ1-5; no clear D. The length of the CDR3 is 15 residues. Between the trimmed V and J ends, which lost 3 bases and 6 bases, there was a span of 15 bases. Looked up from germline, CDR1 is SGHAT and CDR2 is FQNNGV.

This chain links TRBV25-1 with TRBJ1-6; no clear D gene. The germline V and J ends were trimmed by 6 bases and 9 bases, with 18 bases remaining between them. CDR3 size: 15 residues. Germline CDR1 is MGHDK and CDR2 is SYGVNS. In nucleotides, the CDR3 is TGTGCCAGCAGGCCGAGCGGGAGAGTTGCTTCACCCCTCCACTTT. Translation gives CASRPSGRVASPLHF.